This T cell receptor beta chain was captured by sequencing in a study of radiation and T cells in renal cell carcinoma. General observations from the study: Top tumor clonotypes rose in blood 2 weeks post-radiation, then contracted.

To note about this clone: What it binds is not known.

The CDR3 runs 15 residues. The germline gives CDR1 SGHTA, CDR2 FQGNSA. Trimming shortened V by 4 bases and J by 1 base, and 13 bases separated the two germline ends. The time point here: blood 4 weeks post-SBRT, at nephrectomy. Stated treatment: 15 Gy SBRT to primary tumor, nephrectomy 4 weeks later. Nephrectomy followed 15 Gy stereotactic body radiation by 4 weeks. Serial blood draws occurred at baseline and 2 and 4 weeks post-SBRT. The patient's renal cell carcinoma had clear cell pathology. Sequencing used immunoSEQ multiplex PCR; TCRdb keeps in-frame clones, though not all of them. This table holds more than 120,000 clones, less than 90% found once.

The V call is TRBV7-2, the J call TRBJ1-1; D is unclear. The sequence was obtained from a woman in her forties or fifties with renal cell carcinoma. The source was blood, collected from a patient whose treatment included radiotherapy and nephrectomy. The CDR3 loop is CASSSVGRENTEAFF. CDR3 coding DNA: TGTGCCAGCAGCTCCGTGGGTCGAGAGAACACTGAAGCTTTCTTT. Drawing the rest from reference TRBV7-2 and TRBJ1-1, the complete variable domain is GAGVSQSPSNKVTEKGKDVELRCDPISGHTALYWYRQSLGQGLEFLIYFQGNSAPDKSGLPSDRFSAERTGGSVSTLTIQRTQQEDSAVYLCASSSVGRENTEAFFGQGTRLTVV.